The present T cell receptor beta chain was sequenced within a study of control samples from healthy donors and cancer patients. Germline values: CDR1 SGHVS, CDR2 FNYEAQ. The V and J ends lost 5 bases and 2 bases, in that order; junction bases with no gene match: 7. This CDR3 comprises 15 residues. Using immunoSEQ multiplex PCR, the repertoire was profiled, and TCRdb retains in-frame clones only, with some absent. The table has some 120,000 clones, about 93% seen once. The receptor was isolated from a man in his fifties with head and neck cancer. Sequencing was carried out using PBMCs. This chain connects TRBV7-6 to TRBJ1-1; 8 nucleotides align to TRBD1. Written as DNA, the CDR3 is TGTGCCAGCAGCCGGCGGACAGGGCCAAACACTGAAGCTTTCTTT. This sequence encodes CASSRRTGPNTEAFF. The whole variable domain, remainder taken from reference TRBV7-6 and TRBJ1-1, is GAGVSQSPRYKVTKRGQDVALRCDPISGHVSLYWYRQALGQGPEFLTYFNYEAQQDKSGLPNDRFSAERPEGSISTLTIQRTEQRDSAMYRCASSRRTGPNTEAFFGQGTRLTVV.